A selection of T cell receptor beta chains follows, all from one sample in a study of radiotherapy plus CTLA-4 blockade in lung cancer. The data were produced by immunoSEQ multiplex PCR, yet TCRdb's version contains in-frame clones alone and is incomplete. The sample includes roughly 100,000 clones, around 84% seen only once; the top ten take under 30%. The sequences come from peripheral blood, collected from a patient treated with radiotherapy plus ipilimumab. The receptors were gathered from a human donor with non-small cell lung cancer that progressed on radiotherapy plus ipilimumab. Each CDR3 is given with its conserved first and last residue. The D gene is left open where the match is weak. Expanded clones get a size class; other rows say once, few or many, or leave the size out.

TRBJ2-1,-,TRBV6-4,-,CASSDRPSLEGEQFF,TGTGCCAGCAGTGACAGGCCCTCTTTGGAGGGTGAGCAGTTCTTC
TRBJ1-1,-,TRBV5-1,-,CASSLDPGGLSTEAFF,TGCGCCAGCAGCTTGGACCCCGGGGGTTTAAGCACTGAAGCTTTCTTT
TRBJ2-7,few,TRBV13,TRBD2,CASSSGLAPNSYEQYF,TGTGCCAGCAGCTCCGGACTAGCGCCAAACTCCTACGAGCAGTACTTC
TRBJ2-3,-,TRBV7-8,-,CASSLLTRFTTDTQYF,TGTGCCAGCAGCTTACTCACCCGTTTTACCACAGATACGCAGTATTTT
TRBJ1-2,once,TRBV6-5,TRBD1,CASRTPGRGAYGYTF,TGTGCCAGCAGGACCCCGGGCAGGGGGGCCTATGGCTACACCTTC
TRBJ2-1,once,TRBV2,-,CASSGFGDVKFF,TGTGCCAGCAGTGGTTTCGGGGACGTAAAGTTCTTC
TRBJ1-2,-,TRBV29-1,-,CSVEDRQDGSYTF,TGCAGCGTTGAAGATAGACAGGACGGGAGCTACACCTTC
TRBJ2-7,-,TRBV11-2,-,CASSSSPAGEQYF,TGTGCCAGCAGCTCATCCCCGGCTGGCGAGCAGTACTTC
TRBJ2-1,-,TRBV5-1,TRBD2,CASSSSGSSYNEQFF,TGCGCCAGCAGCTCTAGCGGTAGCTCCTACAATGAGCAGTTCTTC
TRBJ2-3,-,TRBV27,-,CASSLWGASADTQYF,TGTGCCAGCAGTTTATGGGGGGCTAGTGCAGATACGCAGTATTTT
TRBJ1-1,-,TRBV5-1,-,CASSRWGAHAFF,TGCGCCAGCAGCCGGTGGGGGGCGCATGCTTTCTTT
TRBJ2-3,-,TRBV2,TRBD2,CASSEAPAGGPVDTQYF,TGTGCCAGCAGTGAAGCCCCGGCGGGAGGGCCGGTAGATACGCAGTATTTT
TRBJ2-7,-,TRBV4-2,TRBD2,CASSQRSGIYEQYF,TGTGCCAGCAGCCAACGTAGCGGGATCTACGAGCAGTACTTC
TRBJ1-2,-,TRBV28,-,CASSLSRGLLNGYTF,TGTGCCAGCAGTTTGAGCAGGGGTCTACTCAATGGCTACACCTTC
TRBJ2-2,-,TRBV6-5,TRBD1,CATGDRANTGELFF,TGTGCCACGGGGGACAGGGCGAACACCGGGGAGCTGTTTTTT
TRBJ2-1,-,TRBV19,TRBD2,CASSALAGGINEQFF,TGTGCCAGTAGTGCACTAGCGGGAGGAATCAATGAGCAGTTCTTC
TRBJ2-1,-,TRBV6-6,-,CASSKAGGPSYNEQFF,TGTGCCAGCAGTAAGGCTGGGGGTCCCTCCTACAATGAGCAGTTCTTC
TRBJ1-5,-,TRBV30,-,CAWSTGNSNQPQHF,TGTGCCTGGAGTACGGGGAACAGCAATCAGCCCCAGCATTTT
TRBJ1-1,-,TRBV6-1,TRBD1,CASPVPPGGTEAFF,TGTGCCAGCCCCGTTCCCCCAGGGGGCACTGAAGCTTTCTTT
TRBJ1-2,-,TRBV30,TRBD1,CAWNFLGQGYTF,TGTGCCTGGAATTTCTTGGGACAGGGCTACACCTTC
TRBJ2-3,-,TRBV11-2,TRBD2,CASSFSGTTDTQYF,TGTGCCAGCAGCTTTAGCGGGACTACAGATACGCAGTATTTT
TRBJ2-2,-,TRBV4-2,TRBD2,CASSKWGGNTGELFF,TGTGCCAGCAGCAAATGGGGGGGTAACACCGGGGAGCTGTTTTTT
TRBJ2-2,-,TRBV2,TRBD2,CASRGLGGSGELFF,TGTGCCAGCAGGGGACTAGGAGGTTCCGGGGAGCTGTTTTTT
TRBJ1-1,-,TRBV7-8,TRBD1,CASSFADRGGPEAFF,TGTGCCAGCAGCTTTGCGGACAGGGGAGGCCCTGAAGCTTTCTTT
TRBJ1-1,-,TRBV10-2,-,CASQLQGNTEAFF,TGCGCCAGCCAACTACAGGGGAACACTGAAGCTTTCTTT
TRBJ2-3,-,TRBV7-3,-,CASDPTPQGEGSTDTQYF,TGTGCCAGCGACCCTACACCGCAGGGGGAGGGAAGCACAGATACGCAGTATTTT
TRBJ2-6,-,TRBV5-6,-,CASSSGAVSSGANVLTF,TGTGCCAGCAGCTCGGGGGCGGTCTCGTCTGGGGCCAACGTCCTGACTTTC
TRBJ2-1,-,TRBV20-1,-,CSATGYNEQFF,TGCAGTGCTACAGGGTACAATGAGCAGTTCTTC
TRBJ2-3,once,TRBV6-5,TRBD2,CATGKGQREVNTQYF,TGTGCCACCGGAAAGGGACAGCGGGAGGTTAATACGCAGTATTTT
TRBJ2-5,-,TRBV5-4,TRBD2,CASSLGTSVGGETQYF,TGTGCCAGCAGCTTGGGAACTAGCGTCGGTGGAGAGACCCAGTACTTC
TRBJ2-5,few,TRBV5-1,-,CASSLARGKGETQYF,TGCGCCAGCAGCTTGGCCCGAGGGAAGGGGGAGACCCAGTACTTC
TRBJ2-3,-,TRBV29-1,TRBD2,CSVAGGGGTDTQYF,TGCAGCGTTGCCGGCGGGGGGGGGACAGATACGCAGTATTTT
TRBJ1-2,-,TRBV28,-,CASSFIGRGAGYTF,TGTGCCAGCAGTTTTATAGGCAGGGGAGCTGGCTACACCTTC